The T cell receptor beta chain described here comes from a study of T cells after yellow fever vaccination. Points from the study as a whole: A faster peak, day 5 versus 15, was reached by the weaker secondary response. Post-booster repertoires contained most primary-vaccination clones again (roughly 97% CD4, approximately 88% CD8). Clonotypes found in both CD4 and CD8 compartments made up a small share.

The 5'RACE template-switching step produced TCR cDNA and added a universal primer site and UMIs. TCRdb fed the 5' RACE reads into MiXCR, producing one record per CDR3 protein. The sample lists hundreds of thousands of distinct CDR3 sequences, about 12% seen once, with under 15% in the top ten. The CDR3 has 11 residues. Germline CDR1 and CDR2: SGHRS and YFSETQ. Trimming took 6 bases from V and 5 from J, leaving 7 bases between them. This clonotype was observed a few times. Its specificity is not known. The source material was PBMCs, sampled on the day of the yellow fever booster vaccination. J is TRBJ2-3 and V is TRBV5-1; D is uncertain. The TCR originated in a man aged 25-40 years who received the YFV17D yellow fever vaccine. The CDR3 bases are TGCGCCAGCACCACTCAAGATACGCAGTATTTT. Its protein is CASTTQDTQYF.